This T cell receptor (beta chain) was identified in a study of blood T cells in healthy people across ages. In regard to this clonotype: Its target is unknown. A read error may account for a junction end that differs from germline.

The authors ran a second PCR of about 7 to 11 cycles using a sample-barcoded 5' primer and a J-beta primer mix. Each CDR3 protein is one row after TCRdb ran MiXCR on the 5' RACE reads. This table holds 1.2 million to 1.5 million distinct CDR3 sequences, 35% to 45% found once. The CDR3 length is 13 residues. The V gene's germline CDR1 is DFQATT and CDR2 SNEGSKA (reference sequence). Overall study results and limits: Investigators treated diversity estimates from one million T cells as underestimates.

The rearrangement uses TRBV20-1 and TRBJ2-5; 10 bases agree with TRBD2. The receptor was isolated from a woman aged 18-29 years in good health. The sample taken for sequencing was blood. The CDR3 DNA follows: TGCGGTGCTAGAGGACTAGCGGAAGAGACCCAGTACTTC. Encoded protein: CGARGLAEETQYF.